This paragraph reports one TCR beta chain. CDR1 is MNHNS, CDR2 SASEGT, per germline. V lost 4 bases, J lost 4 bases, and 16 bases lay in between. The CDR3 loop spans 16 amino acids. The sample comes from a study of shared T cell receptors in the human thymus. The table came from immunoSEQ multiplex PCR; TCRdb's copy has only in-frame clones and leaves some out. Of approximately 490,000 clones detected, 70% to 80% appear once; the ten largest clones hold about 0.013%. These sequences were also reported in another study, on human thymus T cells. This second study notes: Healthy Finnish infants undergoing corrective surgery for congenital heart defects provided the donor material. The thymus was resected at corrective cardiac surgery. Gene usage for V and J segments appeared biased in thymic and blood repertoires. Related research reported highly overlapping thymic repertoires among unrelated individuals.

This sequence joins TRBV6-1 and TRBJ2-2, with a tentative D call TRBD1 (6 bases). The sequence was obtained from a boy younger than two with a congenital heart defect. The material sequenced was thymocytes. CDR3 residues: CASSGTGTTGTGELFF. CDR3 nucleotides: TGTGCCAGCAGTGGGACCGGGACAACGGGCACCGGGGAGCTGTTTTTT.